These 29 T cell receptor beta chains share one sample of origin, sequenced in a study of tumor-infiltrating lymphocytes in primary liver carcinoma. Scientists recovered RNA and DNA together from about 21-30 mg of unsorted bulk tissue. With a constant-region primer, TCR beta cDNA was made from about 0.55 ug of total RNA. Construction of TCR beta libraries relied on three successive nested multiplex PCR rounds employing slightly modified ARM-PCR. For approximately 11 cycles apiece, the opening two PCR rounds ran with TRBV1-TRBV30 forward primers and a C-beta reverse primer. TCRdb re-called the multiplex PCR reads through MiXCR, storing one row per CDR3 protein. The data contain about 74,000 distinct CDR3 sequences, more than 60% of them singletons. Specimen: liver tumor tissue from sampling region 4. Documented subset: tumor region T4, right-lateral pole. Receptor source: a man aged 35 to 55 with primary liver carcinoma and hepatitis B virus infection.

About this clonotype itself: An end of the junction differs from the germline gene, which may be a read error. V gene TRBV12-3 or TRBV12-4 combines with J gene TRBJ1-4, with a tentative D call TRBD1 (5 bases). CDR3 length: 14 residues. CDR3 loop: CTSSLQEFSEKLFF. CDR3 coding DNA: TGTACCAGCAGTTTACAGGAGTTCTCGGAAAAACTGTTTTTT.

On this clonotype itself: One junction end does not reproduce the germline sequence, and a read error may be involved. The rearrangement uses TRBV6-5 and TRBJ2-1; TRBD1 is a possible D gene (6 bases). Germline assignment: CDR1 MNHEY and CDR2 SVGAGI. This CDR3 region has 11 residues. CDR3 protein: CVTTEGDDQFF. The CDR3 bases are TGTGTCACCACCGAGGGGGATGATCAGTTCTTC.

Note on this clonotype: The junction and the germline gene differ at one end; a read error may be behind it. J is TRBJ2-1 and V is TRBV6-6; 8 bases map to TRBD1. This CDR3 has 12 residues. The germline gives CDR1 MNHNY, CDR2 SVGAGI (reference sequence). DNA of the CDR3: TGTGTCAGCAGTCCGACAGGGGATGAGCAGTTCTTC. Translated: CVSSPTGDEQFF.

About this clonotype itself: Germline and junction disagree at one end, which may indicate a read error. This chain links TRBV10-3 with TRBJ1-5; D is ambiguous. Germline V CDR1 and CDR2: ENHRY, SYGVKD. The CDR3 sequence is 16 residues long. The DNA of the CDR3 is TGTGTCATCAGTGAGTCTACAAGAACCGAACGGCAGCCCCAGCATTTT. It encodes CVISESTRTERQPQHF.

A word on this clonotype: The junction does not match germline at one end; this may be a read error. The chain links TRBV5-1 to TRBJ2-3, with D uncertain. The CDR3 loop spans 14 amino acids. The V gene's germline CDR1 is SGHRS and CDR2 YFSETQ. The CDR3 loop is CASSQHSGRDTRYF. The CDR3 DNA is TGCGCCAGCAGCCAACATTCAGGCAGAGATACGCGGTATTTT.

This clonotype was seen many times. The J gene is TRBJ2-7, the V gene TRBV5-6, with 13 bases matching TRBD2. The CDR3 has 14 residues. Germline V gene data show CDR1 as SGHDT and CDR2 as YYEEEE. Trimming took 7 bases from V and 3 from J; bases not matched to a gene: 4. The CDR3 DNA reads TGTGCCAGCCATACTAGCGGGAGGGTCTACGAGCAGTACTTC. This sequence encodes CASHTSGRVYEQYF. Looking up the rest from reference TRBV5-6 and TRBJ2-7 gives the full variable domain: DAGVTQSPTHLIKTRGQQVTLRCSPKSGHDTVSWYQQALGQGPQFIFQYYEEEERQRGNFPDRFSGHQFPNYSSELNVNALLLGDSALYLCASHTSGRVYEQYFGPGTRLTVT.

Remarks on this clonotype: One end of the junction varies from germline; a read error may be responsible. The chain couples TRBV4-1 to TRBJ2-7; D may be TRBD2 (6 bases). This CDR3 has 15 residues. Looked up from germline, CDR1 is MGHRA and CDR2 is YSYEKL. The CDR3 coding sequence is TGCACCAGCAGCCAAGATCCGACGCGGGGAAACGAGCAGTACTTC. It is translated as CTSSQDPTRGNEQYF.

Notes on this clonotype: One end of the junction varies from germline; a read error may be responsible. V gene TRBV2 combines with J gene TRBJ2-2, with 9 nucleotides matching TRBD2. Germline V gene lookup returns CDR1 SNHLY and CDR2 FYNNEI. This CDR3 region has 15 residues. The CDR3 sequence: CAGSEAAGGGGELFF. For the CDR3, the DNA is TGTGCCGGCAGTGAAGCAGCGGGAGGCGGCGGGGAGCTGTTTTTT.

The genes are TRBV7-2 and TRBJ2-5; TRBD1 matches 11 bases. V lost 4 bases to trimming and J lost 4 bases; unmatched junction nucleotides: 5. This CDR3 comprises 15 residues. Germline V gene data show CDR1 as SGHTA and CDR2 as FQGNSA. CDR3 in DNA: TGTGCCAGCAGCTCCGGACAGGGGGCGTCAGAGACCCAGTACTTC. Translating it yields CASSSGQGASETQYF.

The V call is TRBV2, the J call TRBJ2-7; 10 nucleotides line up with TRBD1. Losses at the gene ends were 0 bases for V and 5 bases for J; bases not matched to a gene: 4. Germline values: CDR1 SNHLY, CDR2 FYNNEI. The CDR3 totals 15 residues. The CDR3 reads CASSEATGGRNEQYF. CDR3 nucleotide sequence: TGTGCCAGCAGTGAAGCGACAGGGGGCAGGAACGAGCAGTACTTC.

For this clonotype: At one of its ends the junction is not consistent with the germline gene, which may arise from a read error. The CDR3 region has the DNA TGTGCCAACAGTTTTGAGGGAGAGATCCAGTACTTC. Translating it yields CANSFEGEIQYF. V usage is TRBV12-3 or TRBV12-4 and J usage is TRBJ2-5; D possibly corresponds to TRBD2 (5 bases). The CDR3 covers 12 residues.

With respect to this clonotype: One junction end disagrees with the germline gene, perhaps due to a read error. The rearrangement uses TRBV11-3 and TRBJ2-1; perhaps TRBD2 as D (5 bases). This CDR3 has 13 residues. The germline gives CDR1 SGHNT, CDR2 YENEEA. This chain's CDR3 is CANSLGLSDGQFF. CDR3 nucleotides: TGTGCCAACAGCTTAGGACTTTCAGATGGGCAGTTCTTC.

A note on this clonotype: The conserved closing phenylalanine or tryptophan is absent in this CDR3, likely reflecting a read error. The CDR3 here is CASSYRNMGTEAFI. For the CDR3, the DNA is TGTGCTAGCAGTTATAGGAATATGGGAACCGAAGCTTTCATT. V gene TRBV28 combines with J gene TRBJ1-1; D remains unclear. The CDR3 length is 14 residues. The germline V gene encodes CDR1 MDHEN and CDR2 SYDVKM.

As regards this clonotype: This may arise from a read error, as a much more abundant clone is one base away. The chain is built from TRBV7-8 and TRBJ1-5; tentative D call: TRBD1 (6 bases). The germline V gene has CDR1 SGHVS and CDR2 FQNEAQ. The CDR3 covers 14 residues. The chain's CDR3 is CTSSFGQSNQPQHF. CDR3 nucleotide sequence: TGTACCAGCAGCTTTGGACAGAGCAATCAGCCCCAGCATTTT.

To note about this clonotype: The junction differs from germline at one of its ends, possibly a read error. The J gene is TRBJ2-7, the V gene TRBV11-2, with 7 bases aligning to TRBD2. The CDR3 consists of 15 residues. CDR1 is SGHAT, CDR2 FQNNGV, per germline. The CDR3 reads CARSLVAGEPYVQYF. In DNA form, the CDR3 reads TGTGCCAGAAGCTTAGTGGCGGGAGAGCCGTACGTGCAGTACTTC. Full variable domain (missing parts from reference TRBV11-2 and TRBJ2-7): EAGVAQSPRYKIIEKRQSVAFWCNPISGHATLYWYQQILGQGPKLLIQFQNNGVVDDSQLPKDRFSAERLKGVDSTLKIQPAKLEDSAVYLCARSLVAGEPYVQYFGPGTRLTVT.

The chain is built from TRBV5-5 and TRBJ2-3, with 10 bases fitting TRBD1. This CDR3 has 16 amino acids. Germline CDR1 SGHKS, CDR2 YYEKEE (reference sequence). The V gene end was trimmed by 3 bases and the J gene end by 4 bases; junction bases not matched to a gene: 8. Here the CDR3 reads CASSSVGQGVSDTQYF. The CDR3 bases are TGTGCCAGCAGCTCGGTCGGACAGGGGGTATCAGATACGCAGTATTTT.

This clonotype was seen a few times. The rearrangement links TRBV7-9 to TRBJ2-2, with D possibly matching TRBD2 (5 bases). The germline V and J ends were trimmed by 4 bases and 5 bases, with 8 bases remaining between them. CDR1 SEHNR and CDR2 FQNEAQ come from the germline V gene (reference sequence). This CDR3 has 13 amino acids. The DNA for the CDR3 is TGTGCCAGCAGCTCTAGCCCGACCGGGGAGCTGTTTTTT. Its translation: CASSSSPTGELFF.

This clonotype was counted ten times or more. The chain combines TRBV5-4 with TRBJ2-1, with 7 positions matching TRBD1. Germline CDR1 is SGHNT and CDR2 is YYREEE (reference sequence). CDR3 size: 14 residues. V lost 0 bases to trimming and J lost 6 bases; unmatched junction nucleotides: 3. This CDR3 reads CASSLAWDSNEQFF. DNA of the CDR3: TGTGCCAGCAGCTTGGCTTGGGACAGCAATGAGCAGTTCTTC.

Concerning this clonotype itself: A read error may produce the germline difference seen at one junction end. V and J are TRBV7-9 and TRBJ2-1, with 10 bases identical to TRBD2. The germline V gene encodes CDR1 SEHNR and CDR2 FQNEAQ (reference sequence). The CDR3 is 15 amino acids. In nucleotides, the CDR3 is TGTGCCAGCAGCTTGATGGGGACTAGCGTGAATGATCAGTTCTTC. This sequence encodes CASSLMGTSVNDQFF. The full variable domain, in which reference TRBV7-9 and TRBJ2-1 provide the parts outside the CDR3, is DTGVSQNPRHKITKRGQNVTFRCDPISEHNRLYWYRQTLGQGPEFLTYFQNEAQLEKSRLLSDRFSAERPKGSFSTLEIQRTEQGDSAMYLCASSLMGTSVNDQFFGPGTRLTVL.

This clonotype was seen ten or more times. This chain uses TRBV7-3 with TRBJ2-2; D gene uncertain. The CDR3 is made up of 15 amino acids. With 5 bases removed from V and 2 bases from J, the gap between germline ends came to 12 bases. Germline loops: CDR1 SGHTA, CDR2 FQGTGA. For the CDR3, the DNA is TGTGCCAGCAGCCCCCGGTACGCCAACACCGGGGAGCTGTTTTTT. As protein: CASSPRYANTGELFF.

Remarks on this clonotype: The junction does not match germline at one end; this may be a read error. The chain carries TRBV6-5 and TRBJ2-3, with D unclear. This CDR3 comprises 14 residues. Per germline, CDR1 MNHEY and CDR2 SVGAGI. This chain's CDR3 is CASSSARSTDTQFF. In DNA, the CDR3 is TGTGCCAGCAGTTCTGCGAGGAGCACAGATACGCAGTTTTTT.

The chain couples TRBV18 to TRBJ1-1; a weak D match, TRBD1 (5 bases). The germline gives CDR1 KGHSH, CDR2 LQKENI. The CDR3 is 15 residues long. The V end lost 0 bases, the J end lost 5 bases, and 13 bases lay between the germline ends. The CDR3 loop reads CASSPPPGFITEAFF. The CDR3 DNA reads as TGTGCCAGCTCACCACCACCAGGGTTCATAACTGAAGCTTTCTTT.

Regarding this clonotype: The CDR3 end shows no conserved phenylalanine or tryptophan, and so a read error is likely. V and J are TRBV28 and TRBJ2-7; 10 nucleotides agree with TRBD2. CDR1 and CDR2 (germline): MDHEN, SYDVKM. The CDR3 extends over 14 amino acids. Trimming removed 5 bases from V and 10 bases from J; junction bases left unmatched: 11. The CDR3 DNA reads TGTGCCAGCAGTAGCGGACTAGCGGAACGCGACCAGTACCTC. It translates to CASSSGLAERDQYL.

Comment on this clonotype: Given the absence of the conserved phenylalanine or tryptophan at the CDR3 end, a read error is likely. This chain joins TRBV4-2 and TRBJ2-4; D tentatively fits TRBD1 or TRBD2 (5 bases each). CDR3 length: 14 amino acids. Germline values: CDR1 LGHNA, CDR2 YNFKEQ. CDR3 DNA sequence: TGTGCCAGAAGCCGGGACCTAGCCAAAAACATTCAGTACCTC. Translating it yields CARSRDLAKNIQYL.

This clonotype has ten or more counts. This chain links TRBV12-3 or TRBV12-4 with TRBJ1-1; TRBD1 is a possible D gene (5 bases). V dropped 2 bases and J dropped 5 bases, with 12 bases sitting between them. The CDR3 extends over 14 amino acids. CDR3 sequence reads: CASSLRQYGTEAFF. DNA for the CDR3: TGTGCCAGCAGTTTAAGACAGTATGGGACTGAAGCTTTCTTT.

This clonotype appeared a few times. A much bigger clone sits one base away, suggesting this may be a read error. This sequence joins TRBV7-8 and TRBJ2-5, with D perhaps TRBD1 or TRBD2 (5 bases each). Germline CDR1 and CDR2: SGHVS and FQNEAQ. The CDR3 length is 16 residues. Here the CDR3 reads CASGLAGRESQETQYF. In DNA form, the CDR3 reads TGTGCCAGCGGCTTAGCCGGCAGGGAGAGCCAAGAGACCCAGTACTTC. The variable domain in full, completed from reference TRBV7-8 and TRBJ2-5, reads GAGVSQSPRYKVAKRGQDVALRCDPISGHVSLFWYQQALGQGPEFLTYFQNEAQLDKSGLPSDRFFAERPEGSVSTLKIQRTQQEDSAVYLCASGLAGRESQETQYFGPGTRLLVL.

This clonotype has just a few counts. The chain couples TRBV19 to TRBJ1-2; a weak D match, TRBD1 (5 bases). From germline, CDR1 is LNHDA and CDR2 SQIVND (reference sequence). CDR3 size: 14 residues. Trimming left V 6 bases short and J 5 bases short, with 16 bases between. CDR3: CASRTTGVPYGYTF. For the CDR3, the DNA is TGTGCCAGTAGAACTACAGGTGTCCCTTATGGCTACACCTTC.

By share, this clonotype counts as medium-sized (0.01 to 0.1%). The chain is built from TRBV29-1 and TRBJ1-2; D is perhaps TRBD1 (6 bases). Trimming stripped 6 bases from V and 7 bases from J, with 18 bases between. This CDR3 has 13 amino acids. The V gene's germline CDR1 is SQVTM and CDR2 ANQGSEA. Here the CDR3 reads CSVGTSGAFGYTF. CDR3 in DNA: TGCAGCGTGGGGACGTCGGGGGCATTTGGCTACACCTTC. Together with reference TRBV29-1 and TRBJ1-2, the CDR3 gives the full variable domain: SAVISQKPSRDICQRGTSLTIQCQVDSQVTMMFWYRQQPGQSLTLIATANQGSEATYESGFVIDKFPISRPNLTFSTLTVSNMSPEDSSIYLCSVGTSGAFGYTFGSGTRLTVV.

Notes on this clonotype: This may be a read error: a much more frequent sequence differs by one nucleotide. V is TRBV6-5 and J is TRBJ2-1; the D gene is possibly TRBD1 (6 bases). The CDR3 totals 14 residues. Germline-derived CDR1 and CDR2 are MNHEY and SVGAGI. The CDR3 sequence: CARSYLTGTNEQFF. The CDR3 DNA follows: TGTGCCAGAAGTTACTTGACAGGAACTAATGAGCAGTTCTTC.